This T cell receptor beta chain was identified in a study of cytomegalovirus exposure and HLA in healthy donors. Findings and caveats of the study: That first-cohort TCR clusters tended to co-occur in the approximately 110 validation repertoires was found in a later analysis.

Sequenced by immunoSEQ multiplex PCR; TCRdb stores in-frame clones only, minus some. This sample yields around 69,000 clones, of which nearly 96% are seen a single time; 4.5% belongs to the top ten. Notes on this clone: The antigen is unknown.

Sequencing input: PBMCs. The TCR comes from a woman younger than 30 in good health and CMV-seropositive.

The CDR3 is CASSDPRGGSGETQYF. CDR3 DNA sequence: TGTGCCAGCAGTGATCCCCGGGGCGGGAGCGGAGAGACCCAGTACTTC. The rearrangement joins TRBV6-1 to TRBJ2-5, with 7 bases lining up with TRBD2. The CDR3 spans 16 residues. Unmatched junction bases numbered 11, after V lost 3 bases and J lost 4 bases. Germline CDR1 and CDR2: MNHNS and SASEGT.